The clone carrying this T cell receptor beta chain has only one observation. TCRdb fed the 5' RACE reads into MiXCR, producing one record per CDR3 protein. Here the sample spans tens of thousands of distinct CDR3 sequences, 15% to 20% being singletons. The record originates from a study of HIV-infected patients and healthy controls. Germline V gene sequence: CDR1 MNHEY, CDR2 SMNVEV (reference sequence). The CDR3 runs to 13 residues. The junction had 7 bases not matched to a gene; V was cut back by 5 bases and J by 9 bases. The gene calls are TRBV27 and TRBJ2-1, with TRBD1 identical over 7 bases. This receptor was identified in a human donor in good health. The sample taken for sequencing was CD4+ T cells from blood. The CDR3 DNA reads TGTGCCAGCAGTAGTATCAGGGGGAGTGAGCAGTTCTTC. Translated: CASSSIRGSEQFF.